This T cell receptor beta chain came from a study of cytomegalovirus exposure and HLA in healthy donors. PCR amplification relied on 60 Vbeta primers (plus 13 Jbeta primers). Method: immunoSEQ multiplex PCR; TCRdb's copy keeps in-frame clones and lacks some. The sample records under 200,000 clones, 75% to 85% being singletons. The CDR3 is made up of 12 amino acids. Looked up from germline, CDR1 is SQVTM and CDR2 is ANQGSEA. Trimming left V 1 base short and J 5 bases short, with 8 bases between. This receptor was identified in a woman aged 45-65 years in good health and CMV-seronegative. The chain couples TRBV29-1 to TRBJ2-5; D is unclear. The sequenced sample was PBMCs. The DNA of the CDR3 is TGCAGCGTTGAAGGTCTCCCCGAGACCCAGTACTTC. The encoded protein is CSVEGLPETQYF.